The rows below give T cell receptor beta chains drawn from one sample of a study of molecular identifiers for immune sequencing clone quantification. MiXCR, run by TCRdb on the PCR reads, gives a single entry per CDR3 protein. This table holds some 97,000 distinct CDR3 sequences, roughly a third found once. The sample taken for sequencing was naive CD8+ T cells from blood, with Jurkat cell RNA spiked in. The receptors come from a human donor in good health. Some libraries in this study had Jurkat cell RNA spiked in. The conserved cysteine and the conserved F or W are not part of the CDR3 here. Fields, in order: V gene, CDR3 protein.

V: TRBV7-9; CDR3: ASSLVVDTQY
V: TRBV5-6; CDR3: ASSHYNDEQY
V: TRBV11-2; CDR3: ASSPISGRYNEQF
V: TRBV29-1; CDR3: SVLNTGELF
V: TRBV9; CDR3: ASSPDRGPEAF
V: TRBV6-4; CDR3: ASSDLPTSTDTQY
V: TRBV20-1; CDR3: SASDRVHYEKY
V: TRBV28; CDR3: ASSPNSYEQY
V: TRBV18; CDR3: ASSLGQISGNTIY
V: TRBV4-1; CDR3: ASSQWWGSESPLH
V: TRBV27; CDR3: ASSWTGGPTEQY
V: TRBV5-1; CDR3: ASSTGLAEQY
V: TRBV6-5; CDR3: ASSPFPEGDAEAF
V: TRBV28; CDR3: ASSLERELADTQY
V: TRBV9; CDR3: ASSPPSAYEQY
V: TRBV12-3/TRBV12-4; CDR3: ASSLVAGLAANIQY
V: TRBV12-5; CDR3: ASDQGLGETQY
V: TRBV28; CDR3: ASKVEDIYTDTQY
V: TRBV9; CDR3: ASSVGDLGTGELF
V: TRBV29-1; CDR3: SVEKGDGGETQY
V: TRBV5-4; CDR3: ASTPSGTSVQY
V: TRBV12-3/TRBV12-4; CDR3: ASTGGSSDTQY
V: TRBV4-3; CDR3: ASSQEGPAWNEQF
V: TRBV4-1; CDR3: ASSPRDGGGYEQY
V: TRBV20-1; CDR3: SARDLAGVPYEQY
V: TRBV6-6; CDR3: ASSSVLALTVDTQY
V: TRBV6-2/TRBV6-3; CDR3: ASKGQGPAGELF
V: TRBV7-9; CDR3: ASSTQRGLAGAGYNEQF
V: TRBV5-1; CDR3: ASSHRDRYNEQF
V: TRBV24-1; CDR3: ATSDPYGGPPDTQY
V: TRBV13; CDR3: ASSGTPGPQF
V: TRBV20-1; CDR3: SARALAEVNTGELF
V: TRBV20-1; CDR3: CARDYYSGANVLT
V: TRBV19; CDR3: ASSPRIEAYEQY
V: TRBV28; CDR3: ASSGRRGTQY
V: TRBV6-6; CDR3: ASSVVGYHEQY
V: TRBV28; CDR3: ASSFRGDGGTEAF